The T cell receptor (beta chain) described here comes from a study of blood T cell repertoires in COVID-19. In the study overall: Whether acute or convalescent, the COVID-19 samples came from the United States, Italy and Spain. In each case, the material was cDNA or gDNA derived from T cells, B-cell-depleted T cells, or PBMCs.

V was cut by 2 bases and J by 6 bases, with 8 bases left in between. The CDR3 loop spans 13 amino acids. Original handling: How many nucleated cells were present was estimated from reference gene primer amplification. Assay used: immunoSEQ multiplex PCR; TCRdb lists only in-frame clones, some missing. That table furnishes V, J and clone size, whereas the DNA furnished D and trimming. The sample holds 130,000 or so clones; 85% to 90% are singletons and the top ten take more than 2%. The receptor was derived from a man between 65 and 80 years old with active COVID-19. What was sequenced was peripheral blood. V usage is TRBV12-3 or TRBV12-4 and J usage is TRBJ2-1; D is uncertain. In nucleotides, the CDR3 is TGTGCCAGCAGTTTATTCTCTAGCAATGAGCAGTTCTTC. Translation: CASSLFSSNEQFF.